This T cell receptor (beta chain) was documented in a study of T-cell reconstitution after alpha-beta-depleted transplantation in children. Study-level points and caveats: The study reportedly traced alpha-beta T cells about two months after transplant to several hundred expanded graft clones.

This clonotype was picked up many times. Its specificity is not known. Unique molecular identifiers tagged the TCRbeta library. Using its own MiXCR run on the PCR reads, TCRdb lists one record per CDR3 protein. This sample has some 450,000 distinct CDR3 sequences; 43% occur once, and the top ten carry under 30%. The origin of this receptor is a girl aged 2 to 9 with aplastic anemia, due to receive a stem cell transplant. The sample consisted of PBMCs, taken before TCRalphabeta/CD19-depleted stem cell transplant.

CDR3 residues: CSARGATFYEQYF. The CDR3 bases are TGCAGTGCTAGGGGGGCGACTTTTTACGAGCAGTACTTC. The V and J genes are TRBV20-1 and TRBJ2-7, with TRBD1 as a possible D gene (6 bases). The CDR3 extends over 13 amino acids. The V end lost 3 bases, the J end lost 4 bases, and 13 bases lay between the germline ends. In germline, CDR1 is DFQATT, CDR2 SNEGSKA (reference sequence).